Below are 16 T cell receptor beta chains sequenced from a single sample in a study of Tregs in tolerant kidney transplant recipients. Sequencing was performed with immunoSEQ multiplex PCR; in TCRdb, only in-frame clones are kept and a portion is missing. The sample contains under 300,000 clones, roughly 84% of which appear only once. The sample taken for sequencing was CD4+ T cells from blood. Every receptor here comes from a human donor in good health.

In this sample, this clone turned up once. At the DNA level, this CDR3 is encoded by other sequences in the same sample as well. This chain uses TRBV6-5 with TRBJ1-1, with unresolved D. The CDR3 is made up of 11 amino acids. From germline, CDR1 is MNHEY and CDR2 SVGAGI. V lost 6 bases, J lost 1 base, and 3 bases lay in between. The chain's CDR3 is CASSRNTEAFF. CDR3 nucleotide sequence: TGTGCCAGCAGCCGGAACACTGAAGCTTTCTTT.

The rearrangement joins TRBV4-2 to TRBJ2-4; D is possibly TRBD2 (6 bases). V lost 3 bases to trimming and J lost 5 bases, with 11 bases between them. This CDR3 spans 14 amino acids. CDR1 and CDR2 from the germline V gene are LGHNA and YNFKEQ. Here the CDR3 reads CASSQRDGQNIQYF. CDR3 in DNA: TGTGCCAGCAGCCAGCGGGACGGCCAAAACATTCAGTACTTC.

The chain carries TRBV29-1 and TRBJ1-3; D gene ambiguous. V dropped 6 bases and J dropped 0 bases, with 6 bases sitting between them. Per germline, CDR1 SQVTM and CDR2 ANQGSEA. CDR3 length: 12 residues. The CDR3 DNA follows: TGCAGCGTCAGATACTCTGGAAACACCATATATTTT. This sequence encodes CSVRYSGNTIYF.

The gene calls are TRBV7-8 and TRBJ2-5; 11 bases are shared with TRBD1. The V segment lost 2 bases and the J segment 2 bases; nucleotides outside the gene matches: 1. The CDR3 length is 15 residues. Germline values: CDR1 SGHVS, CDR2 FQNEAQ. CDR3 sequence (DNA): TGTGCCAGCAGCTTACGGGACAGGGGGCAAGAGACCCAGTACTTC. This encodes CASSLRDRGQETQYF.

This sequence joins TRBV6-1 and TRBJ2-3; D may be TRBD1 (5 bases). Germline CDR1 and CDR2: MNHNS and SASEGT. The CDR3 runs to 13 residues. With 7 bases removed from V and 4 bases from J, the gap between germline ends came to 12 bases. In DNA form, the CDR3 reads TGTGCCAGCAACCTAGTCAGGGCAGATACGCAGTATTTT. Translation gives CASNLVRADTQYF.

This clone occurred a few times. CDR3 sequence reads: CASSQDRGPPGGQYF. The CDR3, as DNA: TGCGCCAGCAGCCAAGATCGCGGCCCACCGGGTGGGCAGTACTTC. The gene calls are TRBV4-1 and TRBJ2-7; D ambiguous. The CDR3 loop spans 15 amino acids. V dropped 0 bases and J dropped 9 bases, with 18 bases sitting between them. The germline CDR1 and CDR2 sequences are MGHRA and YSYEKL.

This clone was counted between two and nine times. The rearrangement uses TRBV6-1 and TRBJ1-2; unclear D gene. Trimming shortened V by 10 bases and J by 11 bases, and 11 bases separated the two germline ends. This CDR3 contains 9 residues. The germline V gene has CDR1 MNHNS and CDR2 SASEGT. CDR3 amino acids: CATAPGYTF. CDR3 DNA: TGTGCCACTGCCCCCGGGTACACCTTC.

This clone was detected a few times. This chain uses TRBV6-1 with TRBJ1-2; 8 bases match TRBD1. Losses at the gene ends were 10 bases for V and 4 bases for J; bases not matched to a gene: 14. Looked up from germline, CDR1 is MNHNS and CDR2 is SASEGT. This CDR3 region has 15 residues. The DNA for the CDR3 is TGTGCCACAGGGCCTCTCGGGCAGGGGGCCTATGGCTACACCTTC. Translated: CATGPLGQGAYGYTF.

The rearrangement uses TRBV19 and TRBJ2-2; TRBD1 agrees at 7 bases. CDR1 and CDR2 (germline): LNHDA, SQIVND (reference sequence). V lost 7 bases and J lost 3; bases outside the gene matches: 5. This CDR3 has 14 residues. This CDR3 reads CASISTGYTGELFF. DNA of the CDR3: TGTGCCAGTATTTCGACAGGGTACACCGGGGAGCTGTTTTTT.

This sequence joins TRBV5-4 and TRBJ2-2; the D is unclear. The germline V gene encodes CDR1 SGHNT and CDR2 YYREEE (reference sequence). This CDR3 is 15 amino acids long. Trimming removed 0 bases at V and 3 bases at J, with 9 bases between. CDR3 DNA: TGTGCCAGCAGCTTGGGTGAAGGAGACACCGGGGAGCTGTTTTTT. As protein: CASSLGEGDTGELFF.

The chain has TRBV7-9 and TRBJ1-3, with D perhaps TRBD1 (5 bases). The germline V and J ends were trimmed by 4 bases and 1 base, with 11 bases remaining between them. Germline V gene sequence: CDR1 SEHNR, CDR2 FQNEAQ (reference sequence). The CDR3 loop spans 15 amino acids. The chain's CDR3 is CASSSRGGSGNTIYF. CDR3 bases: TGTGCCAGCAGCTCCCGGGGGGGATCTGGAAACACCATATATTTT.

V and J are TRBV7-2 and TRBJ1-2, with no clear D. V was pared by 1 base and J by 4 bases, with 4 bases between. The CDR3 has 12 residues. CDR1 and CDR2 from the germline V gene are SGHTA and FQGNSA. The CDR3 spells CASSLGPYGYTF. In nucleotides, the CDR3 is TGTGCCAGCAGCTTAGGCCCCTATGGCTACACCTTC.

This clone showed up just once. V and J are TRBV18 and TRBJ2-7, with 10 bases matching TRBD1. Losses at the gene ends were 3 bases for V and 2 bases for J; bases not matched to a gene: 4. This CDR3 comprises 15 residues. Germline V CDR1 and CDR2: KGHSH, LQKENI. CDR3 in amino acids: CASSPRQGAAYEQYF. In DNA, the CDR3 is TGTGCCAGCTCACCTCGACAGGGGGCTGCCTACGAGCAGTACTTC.

This clone was found a few times. The genes are TRBV9 and TRBJ1-2; the D is unclear. The V end was cut by 0 bases, the J end by 6 bases, with 21 bases between. CDR1 is SGDLS and CDR2 is YYNGEE in the germline V gene. CDR3 length: 17 residues. CDR3 coding DNA: TGTGCCAGCAGCGTAGACCTCCGCCTCCCCGGTTACGATGGCTACACCTTC. Its protein is CASSVDLRLPGYDGYTF.

Only a few counts were recorded for this clone. V is TRBV12-5 and J is TRBJ2-1; D may be TRBD1 (6 bases). Trimming took off 4 bases at V and 7 bases at J, with 14 bases between the two ends. The V gene's germline CDR1 is LGHNT and CDR2 FRNRAP. CDR3 length: 14 amino acids. CDR3 residues: CASGSSRGGNEQFF. CDR3 nucleotide sequence: TGTGCTAGTGGTTCCTCCAGGGGCGGGAATGAGCAGTTCTTC.

This clone has only one observation. The V gene is TRBV19, the J gene TRBJ2-5; possible D gene TRBD2, 7 bases. This CDR3 contains 15 residues. Germline V lookup: CDR1 LNHDA, CDR2 SQIVND (reference sequence). Trimming took 9 bases from V and 1 from J, leaving 18 bases between them. Here the CDR3 reads CASRWGGRPQETQYF. CDR3 coding DNA: TGTGCCAGCAGGTGGGGGGGGCGACCCCAAGAGACCCAGTACTTC.